The T cell receptor beta chain described here comes from a study of T cells expressing NK-cell markers. TCRdb reprocessed the 5' RACE reads and stores each CDR3 protein as one record, lacking DNA. The data include 350,000 to 400,000 distinct CDR3 sequences; the top ten clones carry roughly a tenth. This sequence was found in a woman in her forties or fifties in good health. The sequenced material came from blood T cells: a sorted CD56 or NKG2C T cell subset, CD4+ or CD8+ T cells, or bulk PBMC T cells (not recorded which).

CDR3 sequence: CASSPGTYPHTEAFF. The rearrangement links TRBV5-4 to TRBJ1-1; the TCRdb D gene call, TRBD1, has no DNA to confirm it. The germline V gene has CDR1 SGHNT and CDR2 YYREEE (reference sequence). The CDR3 runs to 15 residues.